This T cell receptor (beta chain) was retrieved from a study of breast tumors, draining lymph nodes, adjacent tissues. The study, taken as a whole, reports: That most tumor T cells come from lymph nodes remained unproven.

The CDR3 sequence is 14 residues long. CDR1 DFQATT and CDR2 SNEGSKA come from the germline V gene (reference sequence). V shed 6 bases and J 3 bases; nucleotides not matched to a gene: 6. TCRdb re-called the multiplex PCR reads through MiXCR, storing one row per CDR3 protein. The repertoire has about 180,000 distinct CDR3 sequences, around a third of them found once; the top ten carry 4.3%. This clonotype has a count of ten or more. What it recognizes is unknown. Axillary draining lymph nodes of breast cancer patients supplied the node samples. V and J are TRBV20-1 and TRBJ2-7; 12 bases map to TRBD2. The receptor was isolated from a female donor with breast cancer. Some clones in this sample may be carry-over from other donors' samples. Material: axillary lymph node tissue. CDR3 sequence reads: CSAPRLAGVYEQYF. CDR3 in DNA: TGCAGTGCCCCGAGACTAGCGGGGGTCTACGAGCAGTACTTC.